This entry is about one TCR beta chain. The antigen is unknown. This CDR3 has 18 amino acids. CDR1 and CDR2 (germline): SGHVS, FQNEAQ. Trimming cost V 2 bases and J 2 bases; bases outside gene matches: 11. PCR used 60 Vbeta primers and 13 Jbeta primers. Assay used: immunoSEQ multiplex PCR; TCRdb lists only in-frame clones, some missing. This table holds approximately 58,000 clones. This sample is drawn from a study of cytomegalovirus exposure and HLA in healthy donors. Findings of the study overall: At a 0.05 false discovery rate, a later analysis found approximately 17,000 TCR beta sequences to be associated with HLA alleles.

The sequenced sample was PBMCs. V gene TRBV7-8 combines with J gene TRBJ2-7; 11 bases fit TRBD2. The TCR originated in a woman aged 18-29 years in good health and CMV-seronegative. CDR3: CASSLSGLAVKSAYEQYF. Here the CDR3 DNA reads TGTGCCAGCAGCTTATCGGGACTAGCGGTTAAAAGCGCCTACGAGCAGTACTTC.